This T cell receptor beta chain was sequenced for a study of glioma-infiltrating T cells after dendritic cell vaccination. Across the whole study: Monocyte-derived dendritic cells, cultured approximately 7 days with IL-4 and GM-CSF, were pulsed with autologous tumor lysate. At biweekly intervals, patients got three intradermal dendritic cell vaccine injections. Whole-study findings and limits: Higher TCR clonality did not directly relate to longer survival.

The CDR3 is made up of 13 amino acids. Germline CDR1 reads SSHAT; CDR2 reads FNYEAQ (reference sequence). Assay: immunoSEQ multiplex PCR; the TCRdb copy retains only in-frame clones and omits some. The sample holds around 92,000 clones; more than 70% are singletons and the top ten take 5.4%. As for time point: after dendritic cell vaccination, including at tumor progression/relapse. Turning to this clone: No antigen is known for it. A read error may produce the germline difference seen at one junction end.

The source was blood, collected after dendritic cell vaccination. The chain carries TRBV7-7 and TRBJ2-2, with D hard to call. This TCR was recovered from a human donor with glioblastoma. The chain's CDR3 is CASRLSGTGELFF. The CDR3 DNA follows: TGTGCTAGCAGGCTCTCAGGAACCGGGGAGCTGTTTTTT.